The TCR beta chain described here comes from a study of coeliac disease. The table lists this clone with a few counts. Libraries were prepared by immunoSEQ multiplex PCR; TCRdb keeps only in-frame clonotypes and omits some of them. Among roughly 3,700 clones listed, around 66% were seen once. This sequence originates from a woman aged 30 to 39 without celiac disease. What was sequenced was lymphocytes from the gut lamina propria.

CDR3 DNA: TGTGCCTGGAGCAGCCGGGACAGGGGATTTTACGAGCAGTACTTC. Encoded protein: CAWSSRDRGFYEQYF. The chain uses TRBV30 and TRBJ2-7; 10 bases match TRBD1. The CDR3 spans 15 residues. From germline, CDR1 is GTSNPN and CDR2 SVGIG (reference sequence). V lost 3 bases and J lost 4; bases outside the gene matches: 9.